The T cell receptor beta chain under discussion was sequenced for a study of T cells in Graves' hyperthyroidism and ophthalmopathy. Looking at the study overall: It was at initial diagnosis, before any treatment, that peripheral blood was collected.

General study findings and limits: Most expanded thyroid clonotypes above 0.001 recurred in blood. For ophthalmopathy, model prediction preceded onset by a median roughly 6.3 months.

Using RNA transcripts as the source, TCR beta CDR3 regions were amplified. When the TCR CDR3 underwent first-round RT-PCR, the HTBI primer set was used. TCRdb reanalysed the multiplex PCR reads using MiXCR and keeps one entry per CDR3 protein. This table holds a few hundred thousand distinct CDR3 sequences, 20% to 25% found once. With regard to this clonotype: Its antigen remains unknown.

The germline V gene has CDR1 SQVTM and CDR2 ANQGSEA. CDR3 length: 14 amino acids. The V and J ends lost 4 bases and 5 bases respectively, with 17 bases between them. Sequencing was carried out using blood. The receptor's source is a man younger than 30 with Graves' hyperthyroidism. The chain joins TRBV29-1 to TRBJ2-5, with D possibly matching TRBD1 (5 bases). The CDR3 region has the DNA TGCAGCGTTGGGGAACTTCAGGGTCGGGAGACCCAGTACTTC. This codes for CSVGELQGRETQYF.